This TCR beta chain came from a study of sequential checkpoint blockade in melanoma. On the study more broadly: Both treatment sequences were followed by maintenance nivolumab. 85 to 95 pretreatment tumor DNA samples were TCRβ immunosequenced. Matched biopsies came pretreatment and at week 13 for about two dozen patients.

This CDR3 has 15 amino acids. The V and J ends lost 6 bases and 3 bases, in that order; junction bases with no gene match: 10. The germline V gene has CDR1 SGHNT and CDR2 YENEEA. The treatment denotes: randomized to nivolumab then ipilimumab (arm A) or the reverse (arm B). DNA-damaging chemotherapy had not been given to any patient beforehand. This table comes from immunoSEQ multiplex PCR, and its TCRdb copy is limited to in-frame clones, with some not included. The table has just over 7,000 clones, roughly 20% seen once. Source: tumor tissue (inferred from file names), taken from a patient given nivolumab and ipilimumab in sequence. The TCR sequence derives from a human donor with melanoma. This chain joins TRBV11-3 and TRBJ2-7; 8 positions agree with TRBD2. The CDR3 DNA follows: TGTGCCAGCAGTTTCACCGGCGGGGGGAACTACGAGCAGTACTTC. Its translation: CASSFTGGGNYEQYF.